Following are 7 T cell receptor beta chains from one sample sequenced in a study of CD8 T cells in ankylosing spondylitis. TCRdb analysed the 5' RACE reads with MiXCR anew, one entry per CDR3 protein. This repertoire shows about 220,000 distinct CDR3 sequences, about 26% found once; its top ten account for 5% to 7.5%. Sequences were obtained from blood, either unsorted or a sorted T cell fraction (not recorded which). The receptors come from a male donor with ankylosing spondylitis or in good health (not recorded which).

This clonotype was counted a few times. The rearrangement uses TRBV4-1 and TRBJ2-5; TRBD2 aligns across 15 bases. V dropped 1 base and J dropped 12; count of bases not matched to a gene: 6. The germline V gene encodes CDR1 MGHRA and CDR2 YSYEKL. The CDR3 contains 15 residues. CDR3 sequence: CASSQAPGLAGGEYF. The DNA for the CDR3 is TGCGCCAGCAGCCAAGCCCCCGGACTAGCGGGAGGGGAGTACTTC.

This clonotype was seen repeatedly, ten times or more. The J gene is TRBJ1-1, the V gene TRBV14, with a possible D match to TRBD1 (5 bases). Per the germline V gene, CDR1 is SGHDN and CDR2 is FVKESK. CDR3 length equals 14 residues. V lost 4 bases and J 4 bases, leaving 13 bases between the germline ends. The CDR3 region has the DNA TGTGCCAGCAGCCTCAGTCGGGGGGGCACTGAAGCTTTCTTT. Its protein product is CASSLSRGGTEAFF.

Many counts were recorded for this clonotype. V gene TRBV7-3 combines with J gene TRBJ2-2; 7 nucleotides match TRBD1. Germline V lookup: CDR1 SGHTA, CDR2 FQGTGA. The CDR3 sequence is 15 residues long. The V and J ends lost 5 bases and 4 bases, in that order; junction bases with no gene match: 7. The CDR3 loop is CASSPGQATTGELFF. The CDR3 coding sequence is TGTGCCAGCAGCCCCGGACAGGCCACCACCGGGGAGCTGTTTTTT.

The chain recombines TRBV20-1 with TRBJ2-7; D unresolved. Germline lookup yields CDR1 DFQATT and CDR2 SNEGSKA (reference sequence). Trimming removed 6 bases from V and 8 bases from J, with 20 bases in between. The CDR3 runs to 13 residues. The CDR3 DNA reads TGCAGTGCCAAACCTCCCGGACCCTCCCAGCAGTACTTC. As protein: CSAKPPGPSQQYF.

The table lists this clonotype with many counts. The CDR3 DNA reads as TGCGCCAGCACAAATCGGGACAGGGGGCCCTCCTGGAGAGCTTTCTTT. This translates into CASTNRDRGPSWRAFF. The chain combines TRBV5-1 with TRBJ1-1; 12 bases match TRBD1. The CDR3 runs to 16 residues. V shed 6 bases and J 10 bases; nucleotides not matched to a gene: 16. Germline V lookup: CDR1 SGHRS, CDR2 YFSETQ.

This sequence joins TRBV7-2 and TRBJ2-5; D gene uncertain. There are 13 residues in the CDR3. Trimming took off 3 bases at V and 4 bases at J, with 9 bases between the two ends. In germline, CDR1 is SGHTA, CDR2 FQGNSA. Here the CDR3 DNA reads TGTGCCAGCAGCTTCAGGACCCGAGAGACCCAGTACTTC. Translating gives CASSFRTRETQYF. The whole variable domain, remainder taken from reference TRBV7-2 and TRBJ2-5, is GAGVSQSPSNKVTEKGKDVELRCDPISGHTALYWYRQSLGQGLEFLIYFQGNSAPDKSGLPSDRFSAERTGGSVSTLTIQRTQQEDSAVYLCASSFRTRETQYFGPGTRLLVL.

The chain has TRBV7-2 and TRBJ2-7; 11 nucleotides line up with TRBD2. V dropped 6 bases and J dropped 6; count of bases not matched to a gene: 7. The V gene's germline CDR1 is SGHTA and CDR2 FQGNSA. The CDR3 extends over 14 amino acids. For the CDR3, the DNA is TGTGCCAGCAGTATAGCGGGAGGGCCTCTCGAGCAGTACTTC. Translated, it gives CASSIAGGPLEQYF. Based on the CDR3 plus reference TRBV7-2 and TRBJ2-7, the full variable domain is GAGVSQSPSNKVTEKGKDVELRCDPISGHTALYWYRQSLGQGLEFLIYFQGNSAPDKSGLPSDRFSAERTGGSVSTLTIQRTQQEDSAVYLCASSIAGGPLEQYFGPGTRLTVT.